The 28 T cell receptor beta chains reported below all come from one sample, sequenced in a study of blood T cell repertoires in COVID-19. Profiled with immunoSEQ multiplex PCR; TCRdb holds only in-frame clones, not every one. The top ten hold under 6.5% of the sample, which has 300,000 to 350,000 clones, 80% to 90% seen once. The sequencing input was peripheral blood. The source of these receptors is a woman aged 50 to 60 with COVID-19, enrolled during active disease.

This clone was found once. The chain links TRBV7-9 to TRBJ1-4; D is unresolved. Between the trimmed V and J ends, which lost 4 bases and 3 bases, there was a span of 15 bases. The CDR3 is made up of 16 amino acids. Germline lookup yields CDR1 SEHNR and CDR2 FQNEAQ (reference sequence). CDR3 nucleotides: TGTGCCAGCAGCTGGAGGACCCCGGCAGCTAATGAAAAACTGTTTTTT. It yields the protein CASSWRTPAANEKLFF.

J is TRBJ2-4 and V is TRBV19; 10 nucleotides agree with TRBD2. After removal of 4 bases from V and 0 bases from J, the junction contained 3 bases not matched to a gene. This CDR3 has 16 residues. In germline, CDR1 is LNHDA, CDR2 SQIVND (reference sequence). The CDR3 loop reads CASSTAGGTAKNIQYF. The CDR3 DNA sequence: TGTGCCAGTAGTACAGCGGGAGGGACAGCCAAAAACATTCAGTACTTC. Drawing the rest from reference TRBV19 and TRBJ2-4, the complete variable domain is DGGITQSPKYLFRKEGQNVTLSCEQNLNHDAMYWYRQDPGQGLRLIYYSQIVNDFQKGDIAEGYSVSREKKESFPLTVTSAQKNPTAFYLCASSTAGGTAKNIQYFGAGTRLSVL.

The gene calls are TRBV5-1 and TRBJ2-2, with 7 bases that match TRBD2. The germline V gene has CDR1 SGHRS and CDR2 YFSETQ. This CDR3 comprises 16 residues. The V and J ends lost 0 bases and 4 bases, in that order; junction bases with no gene match: 6. The CDR3 loop reads CASSLAAREGTGELFF. The CDR3 DNA reads as TGCGCCAGCAGCTTGGCCGCAAGGGAGGGCACCGGGGAGCTGTTTTTT.

The chain joins TRBV5-1 to TRBJ2-3, with D possibly matching TRBD2 (8 bases). Between the trimmed V and J ends, which lost 4 bases and 2 bases, there was a span of 20 bases. This CDR3 has 17 amino acids. Germline V gives CDR1 SGHRS, CDR2 YFSETQ. CDR3: CASSPRGSGSPTDTQYF. In DNA, the CDR3 is TGCGCCAGCAGCCCCAGGGGGAGCGGGAGCCCCACAGATACGCAGTATTTT. Full variable domain (missing parts from reference TRBV5-1 and TRBJ2-3): KAGVTQTPRYLIKTRGQQVTLSCSPISGHRSVSWYQQTPGQGLQFLFEYFSETQRNKGNFPGRFSGRQFSNSRSEMNVSTLELGDSALYLCASSPRGSGSPTDTQYFGPGTRLTVL.

The rearrangement uses TRBV5-1 and TRBJ1-2, with D uncertain. The V end was cut by 0 bases, the J end by 5 bases, with 11 bases between. This CDR3 is built from 14 residues. CDR1 is SGHRS and CDR2 is YFSETQ in the germline V gene. The DNA of the CDR3 is TGCGCCAGCAGCTTGGGAAGAGAGGGTTATGGCTACACCTTC. Translation gives CASSLGREGYGYTF.

In regard to this clone: Additional DNA sequences in this sample encode the identical CDR3. This chain uses TRBV30 with TRBJ1-5; weak D call: TRBD1 (5 bases). Germline loops: CDR1 GTSNPN, CDR2 SVGIG (reference sequence). V gave up 2 bases and J gave up 4 bases, with 9 bases separating them. This CDR3 is 13 amino acids long. CDR3 DNA: TGTGCCTGGAGTCGCCAGGGAAATCAGCCCCAGCATTTT. Amino acids: CAWSRQGNQPQHF.

V is TRBV20-1 and J is TRBJ2-7; D unclear. V lost 5 bases and J lost 4, with 9 bases in between. Looked up from germline, CDR1 is DFQATT and CDR2 is SNEGSKA (reference sequence). The CDR3 consists of 11 residues. CDR3 amino acids: CSAYGGYEQYF. The CDR3 region has the DNA TGCAGTGCTTACGGCGGATACGAGCAGTACTTC.

The chain uses TRBV12-3 or TRBV12-4 and TRBJ2-7, with TRBD1 as a possible D gene (6 bases). The CDR3 is made up of 13 amino acids. Trimming left V 5 bases short and J 0 bases short, with 8 bases between. The CDR3 here is CASSRDTSYEQYF. The CDR3 coding sequence is TGTGCCAGCAGTAGGGACACCTCCTACGAGCAGTACTTC.

The chain links TRBV29-1 to TRBJ1-2; 9 bases map to TRBD1. This CDR3 is built from 11 residues. Germline CDR1 SQVTM, CDR2 ANQGSEA. V lost 6 bases, J lost 7 bases, and 3 bases stayed unmatched. CDR3 coding DNA: TGCAGCGTACAGGGGGCTGGTGGCTACACCTTC. Translated: CSVQGAGGYTF.

This clone has just a few counts. V and J are TRBV6-4 and TRBJ1-1; the match to TRBD1 covers 7 bases. This CDR3 is 15 amino acids long. Germline values: CDR1 MRHNA, CDR2 SNTAGT. Trimming at V came to 8 bases and at J to 4 bases, leaving 13 bases not matched to a gene. The CDR3: CASSATGYHSTEAFF. The CDR3 coding sequence is TGTGCCAGCTCGGCGACAGGGTACCACAGCACTGAAGCTTTCTTT.

This clone was seen only a few times. V and J are TRBV12-5 and TRBJ2-2, with D possibly being TRBD2 (6 bases). CDR1 is LGHNT, CDR2 FRNRAP, per germline. The CDR3 totals 13 residues. V lost 7 bases, J lost 2 bases, and 8 bases lay in between. CDR3 coding DNA: TGTGCTAGTGTGGCGGGAAACACCGGGGAGCTGTTTTTT. It codes for CASVAGNTGELFF.

V gene TRBV19 combines with J gene TRBJ1-4; D is perhaps TRBD1 (6 bases). Germline CDR1 LNHDA, CDR2 SQIVND (reference sequence). The V end lost 3 bases, the J end lost 4 bases, and 9 bases lay between the germline ends. The CDR3 spans 14 residues. In DNA, the CDR3 is TGTGCCAGTAGTATCCCCAGGGGTAATGAAAAACTGTTTTTT. Its protein product is CASSIPRGNEKLFF.

The gene calls are TRBV5-1 and TRBJ1-1; perhaps TRBD1 as D (5 bases). CDR3 length: 15 residues. The germline gives CDR1 SGHRS, CDR2 YFSETQ. Trimming took 4 bases from V and 10 from J, leaving 23 bases between them. CDR3 residues: CASSVVGGRAQGAFF. The CDR3 DNA sequence: TGCGCCAGCAGCGTGGTTGGCGGCCGCGCCCAGGGAGCTTTCTTT.

The V and J genes are TRBV7-2 and TRBJ2-7; D not resolved. Germline-derived CDR1 and CDR2 are SGHTA and FQGNSA. This CDR3 is built from 11 residues. The ends were cut back, 2 bases at V and 9 bases at J, with 8 bases in the middle. CDR3 amino acids: CASSLNRLQYF. The CDR3 nucleotides are TGTGCCAGCAGCTTAAATCGACTGCAGTACTTC.

This clone was detected only a few times. The chain is built from TRBV29-1 and TRBJ2-7; the match to TRBD1 covers 9 bases. Germline V gives CDR1 SQVTM, CDR2 ANQGSEA. The CDR3 loop spans 13 amino acids. The V and J ends lost 5 bases and 2 bases, in that order; junction bases with no gene match: 4. CDR3 sequence reads: CSVLRDRAYEQYF. The CDR3 DNA reads as TGCAGCGTTCTCCGGGACAGGGCCTACGAGCAGTACTTC.

The chain combines TRBV24-1 with TRBJ2-3, with TRBD2 identical over 7 bases. Germline values: CDR1 KGHDR, CDR2 SFDVKD. Trimming at V came to 5 bases and at J to 2 bases, leaving 12 bases not matched to a gene. The CDR3 is 17 amino acids. CDR3 sequence: CATSAREGGKYTDTQYF. In nucleotides, the CDR3 is TGTGCCACCAGTGCAAGGGAGGGCGGGAAGTACACAGATACGCAGTATTTT.

The J gene is TRBJ2-1, the V gene TRBV7-3; 11 bases align to TRBD2. Germline V gene sequence: CDR1 SGHTA, CDR2 FQGTGA. J gave up 9 bases and V 4 bases, and 11 bases lay outside the gene matches. The CDR3 spans 16 residues. CDR3 coding DNA: TGTGCCAGCAGCTCACAAACTAGCGGGAGATCGCCTGAGCAGTTCTTC. Residues: CASSSQTSGRSPEQFF.

This clone is a singleton in its sample. The gene calls are TRBV19 and TRBJ1-1; 7 nucleotides line up with TRBD1. This CDR3 spans 14 amino acids. Germline V CDR1 and CDR2: LNHDA, SQIVND (reference sequence). Trimming removed 1 base from V and 1 base from J; junction bases left unmatched: 0. As DNA, the CDR3 is TGTGCCAGTAGTATAGGACAGGGGAACACTGAAGCTTTCTTT. Residues: CASSIGQGNTEAFF.

CDR3 sequence reads: CASALAESTEQYF. Written as DNA, the CDR3 is TGTGCCAGCGCGCTAGCGGAGAGTACGGAGCAGTACTTC. This chain connects TRBV27 to TRBJ2-7; TRBD2 aligns across 7 bases. The V segment lost 8 bases and the J segment 7 bases; nucleotides outside the gene matches: 11. Germline V gene sequence: CDR1 MNHEY, CDR2 SMNVEV (reference sequence). The CDR3 consists of 13 residues.

A note on this clone: One end of the junction does not line up with germline, which may come from a read error. CDR3 sequence reads: CASGDMGASGTGELFF. The CDR3 DNA reads TGTGCCAGCGGTGATATGGGGGCTAGCGGAACCGGGGAGCTGTTTTTT. This chain uses TRBV6-1 with TRBJ2-2, with a weak D call TRBD2 (7 bases). The CDR3 has 16 amino acids. CDR1 and CDR2 from the germline V gene are MNHNS and SASEGT.

The genes are TRBV23-1 and TRBJ2-1; 8 nucleotides match TRBD1. TRBV23-1 is placed among ORFs of uncertain function. This CDR3 has 14 residues. The trim removed 7 bases at V and 0 bases at J, leaving 2 bases unmatched. Here the CDR3 DNA reads TGCGCCAGCACAGGGGGCAGCTCCTACAATGAGCAGTTCTTC. Translated, it gives CASTGGSSYNEQFF.

The chain has TRBV5-5 and TRBJ1-1, with unresolved D. Trimming left V 8 bases short and J 7 bases short, with 15 bases between. CDR3 size: 12 residues. Germline assignment: CDR1 SGHKS and CDR2 YYEKEE (reference sequence). CDR3 amino acids: CASIATAHEAFF. The CDR3 DNA reads as TGTGCCAGTATAGCGACCGCCCATGAAGCTTTCTTT.

This sequence joins TRBV12-3 or TRBV12-4 and TRBJ2-2, with unresolved D. V lost 3 bases, J lost 4 bases, and 6 bases lay in between. The CDR3 contains 13 residues. The CDR3 nucleotides read TGTGCCAGCAGTTTCCTCGGCACCGGGGAGCTGTTTTTT. It translates to CASSFLGTGELFF.

This chain joins TRBV6-2 or TRBV6-3 and TRBJ2-7; D gene unclear. This CDR3 is built from 16 residues. Germline V lookup: CDR1 MNHEY, CDR2 SVGEGT. Trimming stripped 5 bases from V and 3 bases from J, with 20 bases between. Here the CDR3 reads CASSDLGRPASYEQYF. CDR3 in DNA: TGTGCCAGCAGTGACCTTGGGCGTCCAGCAAGCTACGAGCAGTACTTC.

CDR3 sequence (DNA): TGTGCCAGCCGGGTGCAAGAGACCCAGTACTTC. Residues: CASRVQETQYF. This chain joins TRBV2 and TRBJ2-5, with D unclear. The CDR3 length is 11 residues. CDR1 SNHLY and CDR2 FYNNEI come from the germline V gene. The germline V and J ends were trimmed by 8 bases and 2 bases, with 6 bases remaining between them.

This chain links TRBV18 with TRBJ2-1; 10 positions match TRBD2. The CDR3 sequence is 15 residues long. With 1 base clipped from V and 7 bases from J, the junction kept 4 bases outside the gene matches. CDR1 is KGHSH, CDR2 LQKENI, per germline. CDR3 sequence: CASSPLAGGTNEQFF. In DNA, the CDR3 is TGTGCCAGCTCACCACTAGCGGGAGGTACAAATGAGCAGTTCTTC.

The chain uses TRBV29-1 and TRBJ2-1; 7 bases line up with TRBD1. CDR3 length equals 14 residues. Germline V gene lookup returns CDR1 SQVTM and CDR2 ANQGSEA. V dropped 5 bases and J dropped 3; count of bases not matched to a gene: 7. CDR3 amino acids: CSVQGPGGYNEQFF. CDR3 DNA sequence: TGCAGCGTTCAAGGCCCAGGGGGCTACAATGAGCAGTTCTTC.

The chain uses TRBV5-1 and TRBJ1-4; the match to TRBD1 covers 9 bases. Unmatched junction bases numbered 6, after V lost 4 bases and J lost 8 bases. Germline V gene lookup returns CDR1 SGHRS and CDR2 YFSETQ. The length of the CDR3 is 14 residues. The CDR3 protein is CASSAGQGREKLFF. DNA for the CDR3: TGCGCCAGCAGCGCCGGACAGGGGAGGGAAAAACTGTTTTTT.